This T cell receptor beta chain was identified in a study of shared clonotypes between healthy human individuals. Between the trimmed V and J ends, which lost 2 bases and 6 bases, there was a span of 13 bases. The CDR3 has 14 amino acids. Germline V gene lookup returns CDR1 MNHEY and CDR2 SVGAGI. This table comes from immunoSEQ multiplex PCR, and its TCRdb copy is limited to in-frame clones, with some not included. The sample records about 610,000 clones, 96% being singletons. In the naive CD8 group, cells lacked CD45RO and were positively selected for CCR7, so terminally differentiated effector memory CD45RA+ cells were left out. The healthy adult donors were HIV-negative and reported no recent acute infections or vaccinations.

This clonotype was sampled from a woman aged 25-40 years in good health. V gene TRBV6-5 combines with J gene TRBJ1-1, with D unclear. Sequenced material: naive CD8+ T cells sorted from blood. CDR3: CASSYGNVVSEAFF. Written as DNA, the CDR3 is TGTGCCAGCAGTTACGGGAATGTCGTCTCTGAAGCTTTCTTT.